The 18 T cell receptor beta chains listed next were all sequenced from one sample in a study of blood T cell repertoires in COVID-19. Produced via immunoSEQ multiplex PCR; TCRdb's table is partial and in-frame only. This sample yields fewer than 400,000 clones, of which 80% to 90% are seen a single time; around 5% belongs to the top ten. The specimen sequenced was PBMCs or T cells enriched from blood (not recorded which). The receptors were gathered from a man aged 30 to 45 who had recovered from COVID-19.

This clone was seen only a few times. The genes are TRBV4-2 and TRBJ2-1; 9 nucleotides agree with TRBD2. V dropped 4 bases and J dropped 8; count of bases not matched to a gene: 3. Germline V gene sequence: CDR1 LGHNA, CDR2 YNFKEQ. The CDR3 spans 13 residues. The CDR3, as DNA: TGTGCCAGCAGCCTCGGGACTAGCTATGAGCAGTTCTTC. Protein sequence: CASSLGTSYEQFF.

The CDR3 DNA sequence: TGCGCCAGCAGCCTAGGGACAGTCCCCTCTGGAAACACCATATATTTT. This gives the protein CASSLGTVPSGNTIYF. V is TRBV5-1 and J is TRBJ1-3; 7 bases agree with TRBD1. Germline V gene sequence: CDR1 SGHRS, CDR2 YFSETQ. The CDR3 covers 16 residues. Germline trimming cut 4 bases from V and 0 bases from J; bases unmatched to any gene: 7.

This clone was detected only a few times. The rearrangement links TRBV30 to TRBJ2-3; no firm D call. The CDR3 runs 11 residues. V lost 0 bases to trimming and J lost 6 bases, with 4 bases between them. Per germline, CDR1 GTSNPN and CDR2 SVGIG (reference sequence). This CDR3 is CAWSVRDTQYF. The CDR3 DNA is TGTGCCTGGAGTGTACGGGATACGCAGTATTTT.

The V call is TRBV28, the J call TRBJ1-2; a weak D match, TRBD1 (6 bases). The CDR3 spans 13 residues. Germline V gene lookup returns CDR1 MDHEN and CDR2 SYDVKM. The V end was cut by 2 bases, the J end by 7 bases, with 11 bases between. CDR3 protein: CASSLGEGGGYTF. The DNA of the CDR3 is TGTGCCAGCAGTTTAGGGGAGGGGGGTGGCTACACCTTC.

The rearrangement joins TRBV20-1 to TRBJ1-2, with D uncertain. With 1 base removed from V and 8 bases from J, the gap between germline ends came to 8 bases. Germline V lookup: CDR1 DFQATT, CDR2 SNEGSKA (reference sequence). The CDR3 has 11 residues. The CDR3 loop reads CSARAGPGYTF. In DNA, the CDR3 is TGCAGTGCTAGAGCGGGTCCGGGCTACACCTTC.

This clone was picked up one time. The chain uses TRBV2 and TRBJ2-2; 10 bases match TRBD1. Germline lookup yields CDR1 SNHLY and CDR2 FYNNEI. The length of the CDR3 is 16 residues. The J segment lost 7 bases and the V segment lost 6 bases, leaving 11 bases of the junction unmatched. This chain's CDR3 is CASRISPGTGDGELFF. As DNA, the CDR3 is TGTGCCAGCAGGATTTCCCCCGGGACAGGGGACGGGGAGCTGTTTTTT.

CDR3 nucleotide sequence: TGTGCCAGCAGTGAATGGGCAGGATCTGAAGCTTTCTTT. Protein sequence: CASSEWAGSEAFF. The genes are TRBV6-1 and TRBJ1-1; D unclear. CDR1 is MNHNS and CDR2 is SASEGT in the germline V gene. V gave up 2 bases and J gave up 6 bases, with 10 bases separating them. The CDR3 extends over 13 amino acids.

The rearrangement joins TRBV28 to TRBJ2-7, with 9 bases identical to TRBD2. This CDR3 comprises 14 residues. Germline loops: CDR1 MDHEN, CDR2 SYDVKM. Trimming removed 4 bases from V and 2 bases from J; junction bases left unmatched: 3. The CDR3 loop reads CASSWTSVPYEQYF. DNA for the CDR3: TGTGCCAGCAGTTGGACTAGCGTCCCCTACGAGCAGTACTTC.

The J gene is TRBJ2-1, the V gene TRBV5-1; tentatively, D is TRBD2 (6 bases). Germline lookup yields CDR1 SGHRS and CDR2 YFSETQ. CDR3 length: 17 amino acids. Trimming pared 0 bases from V and 4 bases from J, leaving 17 bases between. CDR3 nucleotides: TGCGCCAGCAGCTTGGGAGGGCGGGGCTCGCAGTACAATGAGCAGTTCTTC. This codes for CASSLGGRGSQYNEQFF.

The rearrangement uses TRBV4-2 and TRBJ1-3; the match to TRBD1 covers 10 bases. The length of the CDR3 is 16 residues. V lost 1 base to trimming and J lost 3 bases; unmatched junction nucleotides: 3. Germline CDR1 is LGHNA and CDR2 is YNFKEQ. The CDR3 is CASSQGTGGDGNTIYF. DNA for the CDR3: TGTGCCAGCAGCCAAGGGACAGGGGGTGATGGAAACACCATATATTTT.

J is TRBJ1-1 and V is TRBV19; tentative D call: TRBD1 (5 bases). The CDR3 spans 13 residues. Germline values: CDR1 LNHDA, CDR2 SQIVND (reference sequence). The ends were cut back, 11 bases at V and 6 bases at J, with 19 bases in the middle. The chain's CDR3 is CAPLNKGKAEAFF. As DNA, the CDR3 is TGTGCCCCCCTAAATAAGGGGAAGGCTGAAGCTTTCTTT.

The chain recombines TRBV7-8 with TRBJ1-2; 7 nucleotides line up with TRBD1. Per the germline V gene, CDR1 is SGHVS and CDR2 is FQNEAQ. This CDR3 is built from 16 residues. V shed 2 bases, J shed 4 bases, and the junction held 10 bases outside the gene matches. In DNA, the CDR3 is TGTGCCAGCAGCTTAACCCAGGGGGAAAAGGGCTATGGCTACACCTTC. This gives the protein CASSLTQGEKGYGYTF.

This clone was detected only a few times. V and J are TRBV7-7 and TRBJ2-2, with 8 nucleotides matching TRBD1. The germline V gene encodes CDR1 SSHAT and CDR2 FNYEAQ (reference sequence). The CDR3 runs to 15 residues. Trimming at V came to 2 bases and at J to 4 bases, leaving 3 bases not matched to a gene. The CDR3 DNA sequence: TGTGCCAGCAGCTTACAGGGGGCGGGCACCGGGGAGCTGTTTTTT. This sequence encodes CASSLQGAGTGELFF. Full variable domain (remainder filled in from reference TRBV7-7 and TRBJ2-2): GAGVSQSPRYKVTKRGQDVTLRCDPISSHATLYWYQQALGQGPEFLTYFNYEAQPDKSGLPSDRFSAERPEGSISTLTIQRTEQRDSAMYRCASSLQGAGTGELFFGEGSRLTVL.

J is TRBJ1-4 and V is TRBV7-9; D is possibly TRBD1 (5 bases). The V and J ends lost 1 base and 7 bases respectively, with 13 bases between them. The CDR3 is 15 amino acids. Germline lookup yields CDR1 SEHNR and CDR2 FQNEAQ (reference sequence). The CDR3 reads CASSLGTTRGEKLFF. CDR3 nucleotides: TGTGCCAGCAGCTTAGGCACTACAAGGGGTGAAAAACTGTTTTTT.

The table lists this clone with a count of one. This sequence joins TRBV5-6 and TRBJ1-5; TRBD1 might be the D (5 bases). This CDR3 has 14 residues. Per the germline V gene, CDR1 is SGHDT and CDR2 is YYEEEE. Trimming cost V 1 base and J 7 bases, with 12 bases left between them. Here the CDR3 DNA reads TGTGCCAGCAGCTTGTGGGCAGGGTACCAGCCCCAGCATTTT. It yields the protein CASSLWAGYQPQHF. The variable domain in full, completed from reference TRBV5-6 and TRBJ1-5, reads DAGVTQSPTHLIKTRGQQVTLRCSPKSGHDTVSWYQQALGQGPQFIFQYYEEEERQRGNFPDRFSGHQFPNYSSELNVNALLLGDSALYLCASSLWAGYQPQHFGDGTRLSIL.

The chain uses TRBV9 and TRBJ2-2; TRBD1 might be the D (6 bases). Per the germline V gene, CDR1 is SGDLS and CDR2 is YYNGEE. V dropped 0 bases and J dropped 4 bases, with 13 bases sitting between them. This CDR3 is built from 16 residues. DNA for the CDR3: TGTGCCAGCAGCGTAGGGCAGGGGATAATCACCGGGGAGCTGTTTTTT. Amino acids: CASSVGQGIITGELFF.

This clone came up a few times. The chain joins TRBV6-1 to TRBJ1-2, with unresolved D. The CDR3 sequence is 13 residues long. Germline V CDR1 and CDR2: MNHNS, SASEGT. V dropped 2 bases and J dropped 7 bases, with 11 bases sitting between them. The CDR3 bases are TGTGCCAGCAGTGAATCCCCCAGTTCTGGCTACACCTTC. Protein sequence: CASSESPSSGYTF.

This chain joins TRBV19 and TRBJ2-1; 12 bases match TRBD2. Germline CDR1 LNHDA, CDR2 SQIVND (reference sequence). The CDR3 length is 16 residues. J gave up 4 bases and V 9 bases, and 10 bases lay outside the gene matches. This CDR3 reads CASSASGGAVYNEQFF. CDR3 bases: TGTGCCAGCTCAGCTAGCGGGGGGGCGGTTTACAATGAGCAGTTCTTC.